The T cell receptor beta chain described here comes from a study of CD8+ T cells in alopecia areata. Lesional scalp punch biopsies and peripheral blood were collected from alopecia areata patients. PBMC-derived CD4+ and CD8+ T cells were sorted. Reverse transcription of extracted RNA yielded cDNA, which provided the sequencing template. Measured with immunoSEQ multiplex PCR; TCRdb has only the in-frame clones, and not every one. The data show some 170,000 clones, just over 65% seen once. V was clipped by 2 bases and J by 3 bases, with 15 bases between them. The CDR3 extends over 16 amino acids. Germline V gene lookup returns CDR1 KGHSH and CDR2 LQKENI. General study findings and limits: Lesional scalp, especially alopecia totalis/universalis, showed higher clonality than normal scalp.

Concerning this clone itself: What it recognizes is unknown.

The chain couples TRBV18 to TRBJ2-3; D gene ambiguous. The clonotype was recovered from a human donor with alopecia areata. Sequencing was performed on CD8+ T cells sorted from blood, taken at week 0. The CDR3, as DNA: TGTGCCAGCTCACCAGACGGCCGCCCAGCTACAGATACGCAGTATTTT. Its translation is CASSPDGRPATDTQYF.